The clone carrying this T cell receptor (beta chain) showed up just once. Its antigen is undetermined. The source of the sample is a study of cytomegalovirus exposure and HLA in healthy donors. Overall study findings and caveats: Published work reported that the classifier diagnosed cytomegalovirus status with high specificity and sensitivity. Most TCR sequences were seen very rarely across donors, but some public TCRs occurred in many.

The protocol was immunoSEQ multiplex PCR, while the TCRdb copy is restricted to in-frame clones and leaves out a portion. The repertoire has some 63,000 clones, around 92% of them found once; the top ten carry 1% to 1.5%. Germline values: CDR1 MGHRA, CDR2 YSYEKL. This CDR3 comprises 14 residues. V was clipped by 1 base and J by 5 bases, with 9 bases between them. This TCR was sampled from a woman aged 18-29 years in good health and CMV-seronegative. This rearrangement joins TRBV4-1 to TRBJ1-5, with D unresolved. The sample consisted of PBMCs. CDR3 residues: CASSQVGEDQPQHF. DNA for the CDR3: TGCGCCAGCAGCCAAGTCGGAGAGGATCAGCCCCAGCATTTT.